The T cell receptor beta chain under discussion was sequenced for a study of PD-1 blockade in mismatch repair-deficient tumors. V was clipped by 5 bases and J by 8 bases, with 15 bases between them. The V gene's germline CDR1 is MNHEY and CDR2 SVGAGI. The length of the CDR3 is 14 residues. The protocol was immunoSEQ multiplex PCR, while the TCRdb copy is restricted to in-frame clones and leaves out a portion. This table holds roughly 120,000 clones, 88% found once. Mismatch repair deficiency was confirmed in all patients, by PCR or immunohistochemistry. The sequence came from an adult with mismatch repair-deficient cancer. J is TRBJ1-4 and V is TRBV6-5; the D is unclear. The specimen comprised peripheral blood, sampled just under 74 weeks after starting pembrolizumab. The CDR3 reads CASSRTGGFEKLFF. The CDR3 nucleotides are TGTGCCAGCAGTAGGACCGGCGGCTTCGAAAAACTGTTTTTT.